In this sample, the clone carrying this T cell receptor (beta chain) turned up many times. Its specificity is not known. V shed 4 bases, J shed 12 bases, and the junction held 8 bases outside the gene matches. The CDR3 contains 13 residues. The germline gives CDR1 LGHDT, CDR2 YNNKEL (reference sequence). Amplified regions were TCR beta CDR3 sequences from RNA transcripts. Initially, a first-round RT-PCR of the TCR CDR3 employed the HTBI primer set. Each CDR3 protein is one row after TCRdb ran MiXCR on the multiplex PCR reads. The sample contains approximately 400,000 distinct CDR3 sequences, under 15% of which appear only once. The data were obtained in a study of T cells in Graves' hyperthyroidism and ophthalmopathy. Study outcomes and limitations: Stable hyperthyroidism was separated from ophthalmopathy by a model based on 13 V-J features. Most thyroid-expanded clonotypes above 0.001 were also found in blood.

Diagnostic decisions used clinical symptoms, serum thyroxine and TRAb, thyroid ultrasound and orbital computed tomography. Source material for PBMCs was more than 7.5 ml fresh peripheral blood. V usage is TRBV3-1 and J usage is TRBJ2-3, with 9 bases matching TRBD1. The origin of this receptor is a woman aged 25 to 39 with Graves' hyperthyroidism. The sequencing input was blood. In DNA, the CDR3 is TGTGCCAGCAGCCCTAATACAGGGGGCCTCCAGTATTTT. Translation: CASSPNTGGLQYF.